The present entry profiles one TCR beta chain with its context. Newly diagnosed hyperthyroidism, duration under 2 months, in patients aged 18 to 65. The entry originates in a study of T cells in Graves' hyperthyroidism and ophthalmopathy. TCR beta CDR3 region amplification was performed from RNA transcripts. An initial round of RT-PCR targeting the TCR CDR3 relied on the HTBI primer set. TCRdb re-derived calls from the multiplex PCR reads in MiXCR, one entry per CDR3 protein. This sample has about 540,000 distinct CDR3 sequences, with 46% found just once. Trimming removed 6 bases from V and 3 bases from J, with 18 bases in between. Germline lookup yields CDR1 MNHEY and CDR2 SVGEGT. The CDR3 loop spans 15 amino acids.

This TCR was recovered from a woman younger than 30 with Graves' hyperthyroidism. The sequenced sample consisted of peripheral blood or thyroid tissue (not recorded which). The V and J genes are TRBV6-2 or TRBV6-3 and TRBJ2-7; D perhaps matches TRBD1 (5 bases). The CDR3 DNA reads TGTGCCAGCAGGGCAGGGAATCAAGAATACTACGAGCAGTACTTC. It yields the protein CASRAGNQEYYEQYF.